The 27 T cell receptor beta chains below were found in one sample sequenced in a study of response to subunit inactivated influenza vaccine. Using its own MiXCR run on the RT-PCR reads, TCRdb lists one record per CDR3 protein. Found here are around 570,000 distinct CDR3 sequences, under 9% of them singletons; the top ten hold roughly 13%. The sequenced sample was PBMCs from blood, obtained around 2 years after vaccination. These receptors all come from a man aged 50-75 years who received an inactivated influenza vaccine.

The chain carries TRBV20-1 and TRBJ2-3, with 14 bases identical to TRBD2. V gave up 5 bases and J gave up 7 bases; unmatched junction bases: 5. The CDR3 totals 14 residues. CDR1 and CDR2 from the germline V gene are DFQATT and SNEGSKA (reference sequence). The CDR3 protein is CSARTSGGTYTQYF. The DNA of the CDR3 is TGCAGTGCTCGGACTAGCGGGGGGACATATACGCAGTATTTT.

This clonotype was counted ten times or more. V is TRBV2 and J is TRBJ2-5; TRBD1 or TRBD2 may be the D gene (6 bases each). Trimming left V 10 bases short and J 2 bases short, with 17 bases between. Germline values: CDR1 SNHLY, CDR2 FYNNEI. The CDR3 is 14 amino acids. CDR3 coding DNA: TGTGCCACCAAAAGCCGGGGGCTGCAAGAGACCCAGTACTTC. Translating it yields CATKSRGLQETQYF.

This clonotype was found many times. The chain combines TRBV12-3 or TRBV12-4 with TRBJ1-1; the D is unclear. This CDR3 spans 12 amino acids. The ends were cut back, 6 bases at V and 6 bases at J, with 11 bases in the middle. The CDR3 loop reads CASRLPGAEAFF. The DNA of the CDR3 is TGTGCCAGCAGGCTACCAGGCGCTGAAGCTTTCTTT.

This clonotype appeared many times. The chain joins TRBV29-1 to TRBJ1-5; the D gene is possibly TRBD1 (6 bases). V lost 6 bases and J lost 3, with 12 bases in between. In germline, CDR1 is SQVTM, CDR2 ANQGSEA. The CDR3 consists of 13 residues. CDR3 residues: CSVSDSINQPQHF. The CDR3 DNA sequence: TGCAGCGTCTCGGACAGTATCAATCAGCCCCAGCATTTT.

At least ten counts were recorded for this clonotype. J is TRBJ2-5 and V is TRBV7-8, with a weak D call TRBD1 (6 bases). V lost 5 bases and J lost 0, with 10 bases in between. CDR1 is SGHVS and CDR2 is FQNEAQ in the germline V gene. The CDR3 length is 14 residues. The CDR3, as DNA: TGTGCCAGCAGCACCTACAGGGACCAAGAGACCCAGTACTTC. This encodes CASSTYRDQETQYF.

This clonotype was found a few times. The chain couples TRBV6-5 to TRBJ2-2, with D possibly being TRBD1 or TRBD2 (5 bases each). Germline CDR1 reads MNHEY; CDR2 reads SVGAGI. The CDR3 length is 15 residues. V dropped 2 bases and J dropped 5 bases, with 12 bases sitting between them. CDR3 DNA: TGTGCCAGCAGTTACGGGGGACGGGGAACCGGGGAGCTGTTTTTT. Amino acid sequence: CASSYGGRGTGELFF.

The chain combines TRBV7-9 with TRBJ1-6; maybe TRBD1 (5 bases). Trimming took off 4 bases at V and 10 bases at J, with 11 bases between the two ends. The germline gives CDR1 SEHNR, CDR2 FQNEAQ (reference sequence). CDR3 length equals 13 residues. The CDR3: CASSSRVGSPLHF. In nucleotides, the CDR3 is TGTGCCAGCAGCTCCAGGGTAGGCTCACCCCTCCACTTT.

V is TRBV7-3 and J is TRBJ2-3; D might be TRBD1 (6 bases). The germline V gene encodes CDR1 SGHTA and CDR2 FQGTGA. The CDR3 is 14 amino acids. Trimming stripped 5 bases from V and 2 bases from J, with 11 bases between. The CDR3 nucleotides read TGTGCCAGCAGCCCCGGGACACACACAGATACGCAGTATTTT. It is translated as CASSPGTHTDTQYF.

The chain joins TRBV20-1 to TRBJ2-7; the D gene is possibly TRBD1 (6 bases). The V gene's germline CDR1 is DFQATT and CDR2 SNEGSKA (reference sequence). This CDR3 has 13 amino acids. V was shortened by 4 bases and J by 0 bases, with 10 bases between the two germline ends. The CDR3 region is CSAIKDSSYEQYF. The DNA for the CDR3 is TGCAGTGCTATCAAGGACAGCTCCTACGAGCAGTACTTC.

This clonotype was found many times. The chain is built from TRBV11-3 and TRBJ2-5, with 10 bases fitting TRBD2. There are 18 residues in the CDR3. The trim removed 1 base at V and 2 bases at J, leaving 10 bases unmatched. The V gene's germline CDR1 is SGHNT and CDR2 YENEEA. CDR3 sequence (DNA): TGTGCCAGCAGCTTAGGTGTGCTAGCGGGGGAAGCACAAGAGACCCAGTACTTC. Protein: CASSLGVLAGEAQETQYF.

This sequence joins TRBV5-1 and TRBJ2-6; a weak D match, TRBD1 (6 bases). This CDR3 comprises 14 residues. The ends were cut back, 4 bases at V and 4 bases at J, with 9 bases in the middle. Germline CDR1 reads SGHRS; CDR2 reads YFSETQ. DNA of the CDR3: TGCGCCAGCAGCACAGGGAGCGGGGCCAACGTCCTGACTTTC. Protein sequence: CASSTGSGANVLTF.

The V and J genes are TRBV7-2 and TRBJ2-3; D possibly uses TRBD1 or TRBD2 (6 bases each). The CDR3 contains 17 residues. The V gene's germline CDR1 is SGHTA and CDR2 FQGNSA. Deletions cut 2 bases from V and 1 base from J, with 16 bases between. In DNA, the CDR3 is TGTGCCAGCAGCTTAATCGGGGGCGCATCCGGCACAGATACGCAGTATTTT. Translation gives CASSLIGGASGTDTQYF.

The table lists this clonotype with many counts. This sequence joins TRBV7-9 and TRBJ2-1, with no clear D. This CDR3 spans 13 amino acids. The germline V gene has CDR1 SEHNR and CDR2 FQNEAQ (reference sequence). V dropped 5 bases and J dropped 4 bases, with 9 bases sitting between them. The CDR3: CASSPASYNEQFF. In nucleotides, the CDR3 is TGTGCCAGCAGCCCAGCTTCGTACAATGAGCAGTTCTTC.

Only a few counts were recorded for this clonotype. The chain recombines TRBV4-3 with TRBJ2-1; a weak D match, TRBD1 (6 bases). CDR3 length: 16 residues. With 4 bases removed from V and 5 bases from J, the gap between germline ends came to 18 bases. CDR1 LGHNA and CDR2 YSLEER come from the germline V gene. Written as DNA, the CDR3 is TGCGCCAGCAGCCTCCAGACAGGTTTCATCGACAATGAGCAGTTCTTC. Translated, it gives CASSLQTGFIDNEQFF.

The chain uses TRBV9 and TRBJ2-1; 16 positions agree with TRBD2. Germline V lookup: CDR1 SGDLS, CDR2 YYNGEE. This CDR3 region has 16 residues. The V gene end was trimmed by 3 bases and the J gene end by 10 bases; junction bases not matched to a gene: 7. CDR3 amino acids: CASSAGTSGRAREQFF. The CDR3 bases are TGTGCCAGCAGCGCGGGGACTAGCGGGAGGGCCCGGGAGCAGTTCTTC.

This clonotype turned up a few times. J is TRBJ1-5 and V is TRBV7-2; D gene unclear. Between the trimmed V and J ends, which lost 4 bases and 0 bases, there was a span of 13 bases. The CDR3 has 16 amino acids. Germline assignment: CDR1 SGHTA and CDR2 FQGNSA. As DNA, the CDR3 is TGTGCCAGCAGCTCTCAAGGGCCGTATAGCAATCAGCCCCAGCATTTT. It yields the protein CASSSQGPYSNQPQHF.

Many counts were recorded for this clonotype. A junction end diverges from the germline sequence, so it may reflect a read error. CDR3 sequence reads: CASSPDSLNTGELFF. CDR3 in DNA: TGTGCTAGCAGCCCGGACAGCCTGAACACCGGGGAGCTGTTTTTT. The chain employs TRBV7-7 and TRBJ2-2; weak D call: TRBD1 (6 bases). This CDR3 spans 15 amino acids. CDR1 and CDR2 (germline): SSHAT, FNYEAQ (reference sequence).

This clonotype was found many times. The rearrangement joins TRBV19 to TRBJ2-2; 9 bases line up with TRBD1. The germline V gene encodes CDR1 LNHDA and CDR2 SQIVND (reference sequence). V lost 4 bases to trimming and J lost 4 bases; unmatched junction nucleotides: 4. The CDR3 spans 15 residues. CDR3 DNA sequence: TGTGCCAGTAGTACCGGGACAGGGATCACCGGGGAGCTGTTTTTT. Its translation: CASSTGTGITGELFF.

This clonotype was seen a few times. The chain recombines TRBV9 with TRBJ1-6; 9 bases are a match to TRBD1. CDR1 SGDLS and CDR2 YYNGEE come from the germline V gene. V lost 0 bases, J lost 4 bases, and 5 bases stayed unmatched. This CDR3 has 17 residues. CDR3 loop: CASSVEGTGIYNSPLHF. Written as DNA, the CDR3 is TGTGCCAGCAGCGTAGAGGGGACAGGGATTTATAATTCACCCCTCCACTTT.

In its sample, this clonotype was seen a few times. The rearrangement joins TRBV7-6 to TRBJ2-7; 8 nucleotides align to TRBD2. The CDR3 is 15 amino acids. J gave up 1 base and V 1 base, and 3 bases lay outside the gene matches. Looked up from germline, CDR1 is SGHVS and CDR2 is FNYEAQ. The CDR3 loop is CASSLGTSISYEQYF. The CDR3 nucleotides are TGTGCCAGCAGCTTAGGGACTAGCATATCCTACGAGCAGTACTTC.

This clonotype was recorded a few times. For the CDR3, the DNA is TGTGCCATCAGTTCCCCGGGGCAGGGGGCGTCTAGTTACGAGCAGTACTTC. Its protein product is CAISSPGQGASSYEQYF. V usage is TRBV10-3 and J usage is TRBJ2-7, with 8 bases identical to TRBD1. With 5 bases clipped from V and 4 bases from J, the junction kept 16 bases outside the gene matches. The CDR3 covers 17 residues. Germline assignment: CDR1 ENHRY and CDR2 SYGVKD.

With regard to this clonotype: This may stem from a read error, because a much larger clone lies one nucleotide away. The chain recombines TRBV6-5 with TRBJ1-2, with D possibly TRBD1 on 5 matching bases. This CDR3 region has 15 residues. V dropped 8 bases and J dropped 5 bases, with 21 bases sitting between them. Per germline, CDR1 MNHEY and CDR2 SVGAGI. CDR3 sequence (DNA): TGTGCCAGCTGTAACCCCGGGCAGGGAGTGTATGGCTACACCTTC. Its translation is CASCNPGQGVYGYTF.

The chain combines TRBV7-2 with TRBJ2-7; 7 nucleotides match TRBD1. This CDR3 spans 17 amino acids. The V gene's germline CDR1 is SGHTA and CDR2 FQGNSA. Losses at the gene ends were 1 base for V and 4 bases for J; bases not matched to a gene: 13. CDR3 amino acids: CASSLGGQGVFGYEQYF. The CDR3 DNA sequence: TGTGCCAGCAGCTTAGGGGGTCAGGGGGTATTCGGGTACGAGCAGTACTTC.

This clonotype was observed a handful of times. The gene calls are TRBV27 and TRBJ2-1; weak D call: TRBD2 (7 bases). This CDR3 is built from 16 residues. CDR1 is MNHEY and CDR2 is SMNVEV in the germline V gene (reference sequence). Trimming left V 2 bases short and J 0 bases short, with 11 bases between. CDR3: CASSLTGGLSYNEQFF. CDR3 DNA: TGTGCCAGCAGTTTAACCGGGGGGCTCTCCTACAATGAGCAGTTCTTC.

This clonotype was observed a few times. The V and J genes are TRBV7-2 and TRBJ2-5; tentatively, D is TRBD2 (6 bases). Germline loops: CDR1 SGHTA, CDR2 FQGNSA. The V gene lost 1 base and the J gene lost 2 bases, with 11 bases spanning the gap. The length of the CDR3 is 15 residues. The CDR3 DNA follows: TGTGCCAGCAGCTTAGGACTAGAAATACAAGAGACCCAGTACTTC. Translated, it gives CASSLGLEIQETQYF.

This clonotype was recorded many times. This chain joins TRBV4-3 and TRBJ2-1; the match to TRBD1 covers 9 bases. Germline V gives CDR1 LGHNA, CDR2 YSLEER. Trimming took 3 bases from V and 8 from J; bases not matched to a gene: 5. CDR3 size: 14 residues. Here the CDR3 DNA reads TGCGCCAGCAGCCAGGGACAGGGACCCTATGAGCAGTTCTTC. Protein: CASSQGQGPYEQFF.

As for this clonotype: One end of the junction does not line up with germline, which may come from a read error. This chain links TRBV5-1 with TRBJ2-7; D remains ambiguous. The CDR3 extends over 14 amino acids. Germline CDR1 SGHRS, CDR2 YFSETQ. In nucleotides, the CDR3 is TGCGCCAGCAGGGATGACCCCGACGGGTCATCAAGAAACTTC. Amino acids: CASRDDPDGSSRNF. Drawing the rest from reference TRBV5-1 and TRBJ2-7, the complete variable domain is KAGVTQTPRYLIKTRGQQVTLSCSPISGHRSVSWYQQTPGQGLQFLFEYFSETQRNKGNFPGRFSGRQFSNSRSEMNVSTLELGDSALYLCASRDDPDGSSRNFGPGTRLTVT.